The clone carrying this TCR beta chain came up many times. Its cognate antigen is unknown. The sample is drawn from a study of T cells in Graves' hyperthyroidism and ophthalmopathy. V was shortened by 8 bases and J by 5 bases, with 8 bases between the two germline ends. The CDR3 length is 11 residues. The germline gives CDR1 MNHEY, CDR2 SMNVEV (reference sequence). Study outcomes and limitations: The majority of expanded thyroid clonotypes above 0.001 also appeared in blood.

TCR beta CDR3 regions were amplified from RNA transcripts. A set of HTBI primers served as the primers for a first-round RT-PCR of the TCR CDR3. TCRdb processed the multiplex PCR reads anew with MiXCR; each CDR3 protein has one entry. Here the sample spans fewer than 650,000 distinct CDR3 sequences, 14% being singletons. The TCR comes from a woman aged 40 to 50 with Graves' hyperthyroidism. Sequencing was carried out using blood. The chain couples TRBV27 to TRBJ2-3; D is ambiguous. The CDR3 reads CASGRIDTQYF. CDR3 DNA sequence: TGTGCCAGCGGTAGGATAGATACGCAGTATTTT.